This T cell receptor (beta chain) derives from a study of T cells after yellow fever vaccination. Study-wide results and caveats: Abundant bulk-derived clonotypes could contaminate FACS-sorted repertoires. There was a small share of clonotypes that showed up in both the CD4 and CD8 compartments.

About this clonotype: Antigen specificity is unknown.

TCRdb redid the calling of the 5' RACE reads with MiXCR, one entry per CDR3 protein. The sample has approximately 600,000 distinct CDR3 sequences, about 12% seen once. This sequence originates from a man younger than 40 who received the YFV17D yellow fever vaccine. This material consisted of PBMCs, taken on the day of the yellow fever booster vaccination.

The CDR3 region is CASRGISGSFTDTQYF. The CDR3 DNA sequence: TGTGCCAGCAGAGGGATTAGCGGATCCTTCACAGATACGCAGTATTTT. The chain couples TRBV6-1 to TRBJ2-3; weak D call: TRBD2 (6 bases). Per germline, CDR1 MNHNS and CDR2 SASEGT. V was shortened by 6 bases and J by 2 bases, with 18 bases between the two germline ends. The CDR3 runs 16 residues.